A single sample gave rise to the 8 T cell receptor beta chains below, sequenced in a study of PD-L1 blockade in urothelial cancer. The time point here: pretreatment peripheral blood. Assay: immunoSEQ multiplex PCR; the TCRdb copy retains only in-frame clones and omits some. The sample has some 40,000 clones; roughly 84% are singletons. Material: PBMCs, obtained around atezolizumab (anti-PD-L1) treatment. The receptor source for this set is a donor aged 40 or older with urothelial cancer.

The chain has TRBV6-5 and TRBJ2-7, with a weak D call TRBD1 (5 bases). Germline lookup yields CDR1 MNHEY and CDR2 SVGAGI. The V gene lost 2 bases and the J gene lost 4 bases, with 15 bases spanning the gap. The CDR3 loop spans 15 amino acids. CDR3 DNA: TGTGCCAGCAGTTACCGACAGTTGGGGTTATACGAGCAGTACTTC. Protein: CASSYRQLGLYEQYF.

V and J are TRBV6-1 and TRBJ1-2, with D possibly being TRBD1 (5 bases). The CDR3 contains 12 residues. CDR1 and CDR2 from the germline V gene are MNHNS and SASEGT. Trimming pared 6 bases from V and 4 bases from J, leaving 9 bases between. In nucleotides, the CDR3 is TGTGCCAGCAGGGGGCACATCTATGGCTACACCTTC. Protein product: CASRGHIYGYTF.

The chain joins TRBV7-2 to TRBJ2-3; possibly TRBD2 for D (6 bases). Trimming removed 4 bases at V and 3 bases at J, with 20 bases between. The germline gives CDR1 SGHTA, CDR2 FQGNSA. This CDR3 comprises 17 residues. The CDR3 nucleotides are TGTGCCAGCAGCTACGCCCCCCCCGTGGGGAGGACAGATACGCAGTATTTT. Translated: CASSYAPPVGRTDTQYF.

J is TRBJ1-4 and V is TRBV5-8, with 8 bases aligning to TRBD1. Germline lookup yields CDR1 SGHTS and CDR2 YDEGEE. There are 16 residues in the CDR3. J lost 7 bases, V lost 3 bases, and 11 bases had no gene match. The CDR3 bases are TGTGCCAGCAGCTCCGGACAGGGCCCGAGGGCTGAAAAACTGTTTTTT. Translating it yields CASSSGQGPRAEKLFF.

The CDR3 DNA reads TGTGCCAGCAGTGAGACAGGGGGCACAGATACGCAGTATTTT. Amino acid sequence: CASSETGGTDTQYF. The V gene is TRBV6-4, the J gene TRBJ2-3, with TRBD1 identical over 8 bases. In germline, CDR1 is MRHNA, CDR2 SNTAGT. The CDR3 spans 14 residues. V lost 3 bases and J lost 1; bases outside the gene matches: 0.

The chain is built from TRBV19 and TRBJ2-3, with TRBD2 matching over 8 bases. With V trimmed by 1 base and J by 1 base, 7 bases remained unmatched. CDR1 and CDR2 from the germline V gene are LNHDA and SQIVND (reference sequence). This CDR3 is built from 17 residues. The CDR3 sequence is CASSIGGLVSRTDTQYF. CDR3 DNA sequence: TGTGCCAGTAGTATAGGGGGACTAGTGTCCCGCACAGATACGCAGTATTTT.

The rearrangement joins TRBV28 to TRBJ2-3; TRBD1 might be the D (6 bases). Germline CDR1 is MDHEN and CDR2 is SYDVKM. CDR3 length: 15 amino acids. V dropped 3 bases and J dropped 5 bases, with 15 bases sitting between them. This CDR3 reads CASSLGRGRGDTQYF. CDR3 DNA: TGTGCCAGCAGTTTGGGCAGGGGTCGGGGAGATACGCAGTATTTT.

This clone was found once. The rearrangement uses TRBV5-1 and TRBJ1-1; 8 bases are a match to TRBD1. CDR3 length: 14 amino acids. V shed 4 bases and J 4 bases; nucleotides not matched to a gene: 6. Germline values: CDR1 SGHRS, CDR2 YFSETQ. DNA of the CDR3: TGCGCCAGCAGCAACGGACAGGGTGGCACTGAAGCTTTCTTT. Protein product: CASSNGQGGTEAFF.